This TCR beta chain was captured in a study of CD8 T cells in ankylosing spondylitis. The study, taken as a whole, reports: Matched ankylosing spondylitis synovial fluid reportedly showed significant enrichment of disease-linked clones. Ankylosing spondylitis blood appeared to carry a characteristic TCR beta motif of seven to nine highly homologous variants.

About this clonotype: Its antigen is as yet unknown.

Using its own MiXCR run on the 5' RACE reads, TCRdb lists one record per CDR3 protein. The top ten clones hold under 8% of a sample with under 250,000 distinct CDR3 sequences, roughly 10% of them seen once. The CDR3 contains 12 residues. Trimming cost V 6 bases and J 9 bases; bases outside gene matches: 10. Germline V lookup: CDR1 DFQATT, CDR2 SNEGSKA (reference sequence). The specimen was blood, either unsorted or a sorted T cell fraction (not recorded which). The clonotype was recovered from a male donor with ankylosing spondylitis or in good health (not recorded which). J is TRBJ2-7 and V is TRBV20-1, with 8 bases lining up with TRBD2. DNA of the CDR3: TGCAGTGCGGGAAGCGGGAGTTATTGGCAGTACTTC. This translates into CSAGSGSYWQYF.